Listed here are 5 T cell receptor beta chains from one sample, sequenced in a study of blood T cell repertoires in COVID-19. Assay: immunoSEQ multiplex PCR; the TCRdb copy retains only in-frame clones and omits some. This table has approximately 120,000 clones, 75% to 90% appearing once. The sample was peripheral blood. The receptor set was obtained from an older woman with acute or convalescent COVID-19.

In this sample, this clone turned up once. J is TRBJ1-1 and V is TRBV5-1; 8 bases are a match to TRBD1. CDR3 size: 16 residues. Germline lookup yields CDR1 SGHRS and CDR2 YFSETQ. V was clipped by 3 bases and J by 1 base; unmatched bases: 8. The CDR3 is CASSSDPGTGNTEAFF. DNA for the CDR3: TGCGCCAGCAGCTCAGACCCCGGGACAGGGAACACTGAAGCTTTCTTT.

The rearrangement links TRBV10-3 to TRBJ2-7, with 7 bases that match TRBD1. The CDR3 covers 15 residues. After removal of 5 bases from V and 2 bases from J, the junction contained 9 bases not matched to a gene. Germline V gene lookup returns CDR1 ENHRY and CDR2 SYGVKD. Here the CDR3 reads CAISYPRGTAYEQYF. The CDR3 region has the DNA TGTGCCATCAGTTACCCAAGAGGGACAGCCTACGAGCAGTACTTC.

The chain's CDR3 is CASNSAGVTGELFF. DNA of the CDR3: TGTGCCAGCAACTCTGCCGGGGTCACCGGGGAGCTGTTTTTT. J is TRBJ2-2 and V is TRBV5-4, with TRBD2 as a possible D gene (5 bases). The CDR3 totals 14 residues. In germline, CDR1 is SGHNT, CDR2 YYREEE (reference sequence). V lost 6 bases and J lost 4, with 13 bases in between.

This chain uses TRBV5-1 with TRBJ2-1; 11 bases line up with TRBD2. This CDR3 comprises 16 residues. The germline CDR1 and CDR2 sequences are SGHRS and YFSETQ. The J segment lost 10 bases and the V segment lost 7 bases, leaving 16 bases of the junction unmatched. The CDR3 loop reads CASRRSGLAAPDEQFF. CDR3 in DNA: TGCGCCAGCCGGAGGTCGGGACTAGCGGCCCCTGACGAGCAGTTCTTC. Based on the CDR3 plus reference TRBV5-1 and TRBJ2-1, the full variable domain is KAGVTQTPRYLIKTRGQQVTLSCSPISGHRSVSWYQQTPGQGLQFLFEYFSETQRNKGNFPGRFSGRQFSNSRSEMNVSTLELGDSALYLCASRRSGLAAPDEQFFGPGTRLTVL.

J is TRBJ2-1 and V is TRBV3-1 (or the pseudogene TRBV3-2); D perhaps matches TRBD2 (7 bases). V lost 1 base, J lost 5 bases, and 18 bases lay in between. The CDR3 is made up of 17 amino acids. CDR1 is LGHDT, CDR2 YNNKEL, per germline (reference sequence). The CDR3 DNA reads TGTGCCAGCAGCCAAGTGTGGAGTGGGAGGGGGAACAATGAGCAGTTCTTC. Protein: CASSQVWSGRGNNEQFF.